The rows below give T cell receptor beta chains drawn from one sample of a study of graft-versus-host responses after intestinal transplantation. Their recognized antigens are unknown. The repertoire was sequenced with immunoSEQ multiplex PCR; TCRdb's copy has only in-frame clones and lacks some. The data hold about 110,000 clones, with 93% observed a single time. The source material was unstimulated CD8+ T cells sorted from spleen or lymph node cells, sampled before intestinal transplant. The source of these receptors is a human donor who received an intestinal transplant. Both conserved end residues are part of each CDR3. A D gene is named only where the DNA matches it firmly. Only part of the rows carry a size: once, few, many, or a class if the clone is expanded.

v_call: TRBV27
d_call: TRBD1
j_call: TRBJ2-5
cdr3_length: 17
clone_size: -
cdr3_aa: CASSPIPGTGDKETQYF
cdr3_nt: TGTGCCAGCAGTCCCATTCCCGGGACAGGGGATAAAGAGACCCAGTACTTC

v_call: TRBV5-8
d_call: -
j_call: TRBJ1-2
cdr3_length: 16
clone_size: -
cdr3_aa: CASSGGDPMNVYGYTF
cdr3_nt: TGTGCCAGCAGCGGCGGGGACCCAATGAACGTTTATGGCTACACCTTC

v_call: TRBV11-2
d_call: -
j_call: TRBJ1-3
cdr3_length: 14
clone_size: -
cdr3_aa: CASSIRAGGNTIYF
cdr3_nt: TGTGCCAGCAGCATCAGGGCGGGAGGAAACACCATATATTTT

v_call: TRBV29-1
d_call: -
j_call: TRBJ2-2
cdr3_length: 12
clone_size: once
cdr3_aa: CSADSDTGELFF
cdr3_nt: TGCAGCGCTGACAGCGATACCGGGGAGCTGTTTTTT

v_call: TRBV9
d_call: -
j_call: TRBJ2-7
cdr3_length: 15
clone_size: -
cdr3_aa: CASSAPRGASLEQYF
cdr3_nt: TGTGCCAGCAGCGCCCCTAGGGGTGCAAGTCTCGAGCAGTACTTC

v_call: TRBV2
d_call: TRBD2
j_call: TRBJ2-2
cdr3_length: 14
clone_size: -
cdr3_aa: CASSGDGREGELFF
cdr3_nt: TGTGCCAGCAGTGGGGACGGGAGGGAAGGGGAGCTGTTTTTT

v_call: TRBV19
d_call: -
j_call: TRBJ2-2
cdr3_length: 15
clone_size: -
cdr3_aa: CASTPRHQNTGELFF
cdr3_nt: TGTGCCAGTACCCCCAGACACCAAAACACCGGGGAGCTGTTTTTT

v_call: TRBV5-4
d_call: TRBD1
j_call: TRBJ1-2
cdr3_length: 14
clone_size: -
cdr3_aa: CASSLPGQTYGYTF
cdr3_nt: TGTGCCAGCAGCCTACCGGGACAGACCTATGGCTACACCTTC

v_call: TRBV19
d_call: -
j_call: TRBJ2-1
cdr3_length: 14
clone_size: -
cdr3_aa: CASSIQHSVNEQFF
cdr3_nt: TGTGCCAGTAGTATACAGCACAGTGTTAATGAGCAGTTCTTC

v_call: TRBV4-2
d_call: -
j_call: TRBJ1-2
cdr3_length: 14
clone_size: -
cdr3_aa: CASSQDIGGYGYTF
cdr3_nt: TGTGCCAGCAGCCAAGATATTGGGGGCTATGGCTACACCTTC

v_call: TRBV2
d_call: TRBD2
j_call: TRBJ2-7
cdr3_length: 15
clone_size: -
cdr3_aa: CASSDLTSGSYEQYF
cdr3_nt: TGTGCCAGCAGTGACTTGACTAGCGGGAGTTACGAGCAGTACTTC

v_call: TRBV9
d_call: TRBD1
j_call: TRBJ1-2
cdr3_length: 12
clone_size: -
cdr3_aa: CASSSGQGAGTF
cdr3_nt: TGTGCCAGCAGCTCGGGACAGGGGGCTGGGACCTTC

v_call: TRBV4-1
d_call: -
j_call: TRBJ2-7
cdr3_length: 15
clone_size: once
cdr3_aa: CASSQDQGIPDEQYF
cdr3_nt: TGCGCCAGCAGCCAAGATCAAGGAATCCCCGACGAGCAGTACTTC

v_call: TRBV25-1
d_call: -
j_call: TRBJ1-2
cdr3_length: 14
clone_size: -
cdr3_aa: CASSDWGVNYGYTF
cdr3_nt: TGTGCCAGCAGTGATTGGGGAGTCAACTATGGCTACACCTTC

v_call: TRBV9
d_call: TRBD2
j_call: TRBJ2-7
cdr3_length: 15
clone_size: few
cdr3_aa: CASSPTSGTTIFQYF
cdr3_nt: TGTGCCAGCAGCCCCACATCCGGGACTACCATCTTCCAGTACTTC

v_call: TRBV7-6
d_call: -
j_call: TRBJ2-5
cdr3_length: 13
clone_size: -
cdr3_aa: CASSLGAAETQYF
cdr3_nt: TGTGCCAGCAGCTTAGGGGCAGCAGAGACCCAGTACTTC

v_call: TRBV6-5
d_call: -
j_call: TRBJ1-2
cdr3_length: 12
clone_size: -
cdr3_aa: CASSQTGYGYTF
cdr3_nt: TGTGCCAGCAGTCAAACAGGCTATGGCTACACCTTC

v_call: TRBV9
d_call: -
j_call: TRBJ2-1
cdr3_length: 16
clone_size: -
cdr3_aa: CASSEDLGSSYNEQFF
cdr3_nt: TGTGCCAGCAGCGAAGACCTAGGGAGCTCCTACAATGAGCAGTTCTTC

v_call: TRBV28
d_call: TRBD2
j_call: TRBJ2-1
cdr3_length: 13
clone_size: -
cdr3_aa: CASSRLAIDEQFF
cdr3_nt: TGTGCCAGCAGCCGACTAGCCATAGATGAGCAGTTCTTC

v_call: TRBV28
d_call: TRBD1
j_call: TRBJ2-7
cdr3_length: 14
clone_size: -
cdr3_aa: CASSYRGSSYEQYF
cdr3_nt: TGTGCCAGCAGTTACAGGGGGAGCTCCTACGAGCAGTACTTC

v_call: TRBV7-6
d_call: TRBD1
j_call: TRBJ2-7
cdr3_length: 14
clone_size: -
cdr3_aa: CASSPSGTVYEQYF
cdr3_nt: TGTGCCAGCAGCCCATCCGGGACAGTTTACGAGCAGTACTTC

v_call: TRBV11-2
d_call: TRBD1
j_call: TRBJ2-7
cdr3_length: 16
clone_size: -
cdr3_aa: CASSLDRDRLHDEQYF
cdr3_nt: TGTGCCAGCAGCTTAGATCGGGACAGGCTACACGACGAGCAGTACTTC

v_call: TRBV13
d_call: TRBD2
j_call: TRBJ2-1
cdr3_length: 15
clone_size: -
cdr3_aa: CASSLGTSRYNEQFF
cdr3_nt: TGTGCCAGCAGCCTAGGGACTAGCAGATACAATGAGCAGTTCTTC

v_call: TRBV19
d_call: TRBD1
j_call: TRBJ1-2
cdr3_length: 13
clone_size: -
cdr3_aa: CASTDRGDRGYTF
cdr3_nt: TGTGCCAGTACCGACAGGGGCGACCGTGGCTACACCTTC

v_call: TRBV19
d_call: TRBD1
j_call: TRBJ2-1
cdr3_length: 14
clone_size: -
cdr3_aa: CASNDRGIYNEQFF
cdr3_nt: TGTGCCAGTAATGACAGGGGCATCTACAATGAGCAGTTCTTC

v_call: TRBV14
d_call: -
j_call: TRBJ1-1
cdr3_length: 15
clone_size: -
cdr3_aa: CASSQETRRYTEAFF
cdr3_nt: TGTGCCAGCAGCCAAGAGACACGCAGGTACACTGAAGCTTTCTTT

v_call: TRBV4-1
d_call: TRBD2
j_call: TRBJ2-1
cdr3_length: 16
clone_size: once
cdr3_aa: CASSPTGLAGEGEQFF
cdr3_nt: TGCGCCAGCAGCCCAACGGGGCTAGCGGGAGAGGGTGAGCAGTTCTTC

v_call: TRBV7-9
d_call: -
j_call: TRBJ2-7
cdr3_length: 14
clone_size: few
cdr3_aa: CASSSTTQVPEQYF
cdr3_nt: TGTGCCAGCAGCTCCACAACGCAGGTTCCCGAGCAGTACTTC

v_call: TRBV9
d_call: -
j_call: TRBJ2-5
cdr3_length: 13
clone_size: -
cdr3_aa: CASSPRHQETQYF
cdr3_nt: TGTGCCAGCAGCCCCCGCCATCAAGAGACCCAGTACTTC